A selection of T cell receptor beta chains follows, all from one sample in a study of human T cells and chemical hapten exposure. TCRdb passed the RACE reads through MiXCR, listing each CDR3 protein once. The sample shows under 150,000 distinct CDR3 sequences, 9% to 13% of them seen only once. The sample was whole blood, taken in connection with sensitization to the hapten diphenylcyclopropenone (DPC). The source is a woman between 50 and 59 years old with alopecia areata. Some clones in this sample may be carry-over from other donors' samples. Both conserved end residues are part of each CDR3. Fields, in order: J gene, D gene, clone size, V gene, CDR3 DNA, CDR3 protein. D genes are given only for firm matches. A row's size may be missing; if present it is once, few, many or a size class.

>TRBJ1-6|TRBD1|few|TRBV19
TGTGCCAGTAACCTCGGGACAGGTCATTCACCCCTCCACTTT
CASNLGTGHSPLHF
>TRBJ2-3|TRBD2|NA|TRBV2
TGTGCCAGCAGGCGTTTAGCGGGAGTAGCAGATACGCAGTATTTT
CASRRLAGVADTQYF
>TRBJ1-1|NA|NA|TRBV2
TGTGCCAGCAGGGAGACGGAGAACACTGAAGCTTTCTTT
CASRETENTEAFF
>TRBJ1-1|NA|few|TRBV29-1
TGCAGCGTGTATGGACAACAAATAGAAGCTTTCTTT
CSVYGQQIEAFF
>TRBJ1-5|TRBD1|many|TRBV20-1
TGCAGTGCTACAGGGGGCGGTCAGCCCCAGCATTTT
CSATGGGQPQHF
>TRBJ1-5|TRBD1|few|TRBV7-2
TGTGCCAGCTCTCAGAGGCTAAACAGGGGACATCAGCCCCAGCATTTT
CASSQRLNRGHQPQHF
>TRBJ2-2|TRBD2|few|TRBV5-1
TGCGCCAGCAGCTTGAGGAGCGGGAGGCGTACCGGGGAGCTGTTTTTT
CASSLRSGRRTGELFF
>TRBJ2-3|NA|NA|TRBV19
TGTGCCAGTAGTACCTCCGGGACTGGATCCACAGATACGCAGTATTTT
CASSTSGTGSTDTQYF
>TRBJ2-1|TRBD2|NA|TRBV12-3/TRBV12-4
TGTGCCAGCAGCTTTAGCGGGGCCTCCTACAATGAGCAGTTCTTC
CASSFSGASYNEQFF
>TRBJ2-1|TRBD2|few|TRBV6-2/TRBV6-3
TGTGCCAGCAGTCTACTATGGACTAGTCGCGAGCAGTTCTTC
CASSLLWTSREQFF
>TRBJ1-6|NA|few|TRBV4-3
TGCGCCAGCAGCCGGACGGACAGTCATAATTCACCCCTCCACTTT
CASSRTDSHNSPLHF
>TRBJ2-1|NA|few|TRBV2
TGTGCCAGCACGCCTCAATTCAATGAGCAGTTCTTC
CASTPQFNEQFF
>TRBJ2-7|NA|NA|TRBV28
TGTGCCAGCAGAACCCTTTCCGGAGTAGCCTACGAGCAGTACTTC
CASRTLSGVAYEQYF
>TRBJ2-1|NA|many|TRBV6-5
TGTGCCAGCAGTTCTTGGTCAGGGGTTTATGAGCAGTTCTTC
CASSSWSGVYEQFF
>TRBJ2-3|NA|many|TRBV7-2
TGTGCCAGCAGCTTATTTCCCAGGGGCACAGATACGCAGTATTTT
CASSLFPRGTDTQYF
>TRBJ2-3|NA|NA|TRBV2
TGTGCCAGCAGTGAACAGGATACGCAGTATTTT
CASSEQDTQYF
>TRBJ2-7|NA|many|TRBV3-1
TGTGCCAGCAGCCAAGCAGGGACTTACGAGCAGTACTTC
CASSQAGTYEQYF
>TRBJ2-3|TRBD2|NA|TRBV3-1
TGTGCCAGCAGCCGGACTAGCGGGAGCCAGGGCACAGATACGCAGTATTTT
CASSRTSGSQGTDTQYF
>TRBJ2-7|NA|few|TRBV6-5
TGTGCCAGCAGTTACTCCCCGGGTGACTACGAGCAGTACTTC
CASSYSPGDYEQYF
>TRBJ2-7|NA|NA|TRBV28
TGTGCCAGCAGTTCATCGCGAGAGCAGTACTTC
CASSSSREQYF
>TRBJ2-7|NA|few|TRBV3-1
TGTGCCAGCAGCCCCCCTTATAGGGGATACGAGCAGTACTTC
CASSPPYRGYEQYF
>TRBJ2-1|TRBD1|many|TRBV7-9
TGTGCCAGCAGCTTATGGACGGGGACAGGGGGACGAATTGGTGAGCAGTTCTTC
CASSLWTGTGGRIGEQFF
>TRBJ1-5|NA|many|TRBV12-3/TRBV12-4
TGTGCCAGCAGTTTAGCGCGCCGGGGTTTTTATGTCGGCAATCAGCCCCAGCATTTT
CASSLARRGFYVGNQPQHF
>TRBJ1-1|NA|few|TRBV21-1
TGTGCCAGCAGCAAAGCGTCGACAGCCAGAAACACTGAAGCTTTCTTT
CASSKASTARNTEAFF
>TRBJ2-1|NA|NA|TRBV5-1
TGCGCCAGCAGCGCGGAAATGTACAATGAGCAGTTCTTC
CASSAEMYNEQFF
>TRBJ2-4|NA|few|TRBV27
TGTGCCAGCAGCCTTGACACCAAAAACATTCAGTACTTC
CASSLDTKNIQYF
>TRBJ1-4|TRBD1|many|TRBV20-1
TGCAGTGCTAGTCGGACAGGGGGCGGGGGTGAAAAACTGTTTTTT
CSASRTGGGGEKLFF
>TRBJ1-1|TRBD1|few|TRBV5-1
TGCGCCAGCAGCTTGAATCAGGGGGCGCGTGGGAACACTGAAGCTTTCTTT
CASSLNQGARGNTEAFF
>TRBJ2-7|NA|many|TRBV12-3/TRBV12-4
TGTGCCAGCAGCGCCACCCTCCTGACCCAACCCTCCTACGAGCAGTACTTC
CASSATLLTQPSYEQYF
>TRBJ1-4|NA|NA|TRBV9
TGTGCCAGCAGCCTGAAATTCGGGGTAAATGAAAAACTGTTTTTT
CASSLKFGVNEKLFF
>TRBJ2-3|NA|few|TRBV5-1
TGCGCCAGCAGCTTGGCCGATGGGGTGACAGATACGCAGTATTTT
CASSLADGVTDTQYF
>TRBJ2-7|NA|few|TRBV4-3
TGCGCCAGCAGCCAAGAACACAACTACGAGCAGTACTTC
CASSQEHNYEQYF
>TRBJ1-5|NA|NA|TRBV19
TGTGCCAGTAGTAAAGGACAGTTTGCTAGCAATCAGCCCCAGCATTTT
CASSKGQFASNQPQHF
>TRBJ1-1|TRBD1|many|TRBV6-5
TGTGCCAGCAGTTTACAGGGGAGCAATACTGAAGCTTTCTTT
CASSLQGSNTEAFF
>TRBJ2-2|TRBD2|few|TRBV5-1
TGCGCCAGCAGCTTGGTGGGACTAGCGGGGGTGAACACCGGGGAGCTGTTTTTT
CASSLVGLAGVNTGELFF
>TRBJ2-1|NA|NA|TRBV5-1
TGCGCCAGCAGCCCCGGAACGAATGAGCAGTTCTTC
CASSPGTNEQFF
>TRBJ1-2|TRBD1|few|TRBV7-9
TGTGCCAGCAGCACGCGCGGGACAGGGAGCCATGGCTACACCTTC
CASSTRGTGSHGYTF
>TRBJ2-2|NA|NA|TRBV6-2/TRBV6-3
TGTGCCAGCGATACTTTCGGGCCCAACGGGGAGCTGTTTTTT
CASDTFGPNGELFF
>TRBJ1-1|NA|many|TRBV12-5
TGTGCTAGTGGTCCGGGGAACACTGAAGCTTTCTTT
CASGPGNTEAFF
>TRBJ1-5|NA|few|TRBV28
TGTGCCAGCAGCCGACACGGGAGCAATCAGCCCCAGCATTTT
CASSRHGSNQPQHF
>TRBJ1-5|NA|once|TRBV7-2
TGTGCCAGCAGCCCACAGGTCCGGCAGCCCCAGCATTTT
CASSPQVRQPQHF
>TRBJ1-2|NA|many|TRBV5-1
TGCGCCAGCAGCTTGGACAGCGGCTATGGCTACACCTTC
CASSLDSGYGYTF
>TRBJ2-2|TRBD2|NA|TRBV2
TGTGCCGGCAACCCCGGGACTAGCGGGAGGTTCACCGGGGAGCTGTTTTTT
CAGNPGTSGRFTGELFF
>TRBJ2-7|NA|few|TRBV27
TGTGCCAGCAGTTTATCAAAGGTGGGGGAGCAGTACTTC
CASSLSKVGEQYF
>TRBJ2-3|TRBD1|few|TRBV28
TGTGCCAGCAGAAGAGCCGGGACAGGGGGCACAGATACGCAGTATTTT
CASRRAGTGGTDTQYF
>TRBJ2-1|NA|many|TRBV24-1
TGTGCCACCAGTGAGCAGGGCAATGAGCAGTTCTTC
CATSEQGNEQFF
>TRBJ1-6|NA|few|TRBV12-3/TRBV12-4
TGTGCCAGCAGTTTAGTACAGGGTTTTTCACCCCTCCACTTT
CASSLVQGFSPLHF
>TRBJ1-1|TRBD1|NA|TRBV7-8
TGTGCCTGCAGCCCGGACAGGGGGACTGAAGCTTTCTTT
CACSPDRGTEAFF
>TRBJ2-2|NA|few|TRBV28
TGTGCCAGCAGCCCCCGGACAGGGAAGATCAGCGGGGGGAACACCGGGGAGCTGTTTTTT
CASSPRTGKISGGNTGELFF